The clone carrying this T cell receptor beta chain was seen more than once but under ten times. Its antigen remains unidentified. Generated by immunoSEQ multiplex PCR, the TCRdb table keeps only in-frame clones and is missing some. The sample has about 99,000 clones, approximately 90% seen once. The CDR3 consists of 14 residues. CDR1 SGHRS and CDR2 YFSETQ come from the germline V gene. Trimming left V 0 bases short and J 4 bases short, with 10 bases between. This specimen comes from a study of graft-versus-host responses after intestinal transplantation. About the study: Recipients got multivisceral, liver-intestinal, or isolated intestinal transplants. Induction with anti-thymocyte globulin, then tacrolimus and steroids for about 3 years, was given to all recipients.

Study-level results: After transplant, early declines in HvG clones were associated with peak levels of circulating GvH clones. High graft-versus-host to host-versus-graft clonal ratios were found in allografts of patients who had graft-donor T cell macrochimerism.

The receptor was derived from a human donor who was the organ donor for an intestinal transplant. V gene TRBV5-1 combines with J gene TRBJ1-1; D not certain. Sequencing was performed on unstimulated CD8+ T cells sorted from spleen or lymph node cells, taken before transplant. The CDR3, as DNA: TGCGCCAGCAGCTTGGGGTGGGAGGGCACTGAAGCTTTCTTT. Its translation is CASSLGWEGTEAFF. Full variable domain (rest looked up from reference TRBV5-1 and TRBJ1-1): KAGVTQTPRYLIKTRGQQVTLSCSPISGHRSVSWYQQTPGQGLQFLFEYFSETQRNKGNFPGRFSGRQFSNSRSEMNVSTLELGDSALYLCASSLGWEGTEAFFGQGTRLTVV.